Each of the 30 T cell receptor beta chains below was sequenced from the same sample in a study of beta chain features in type 1 diabetes. Their recognized antigens are unknown. The study reverse transcribed the entire isolated RNA, so it sequenced expressed TCRB transcripts. Profiled with immunoSEQ multiplex PCR; TCRdb holds only in-frame clones, not every one. The sample contains 630,000 or so clones, about 14% of which appear only once. Study-level results: Across all four CD4+ subsets, people with type 1 diabetes showed modestly shorter TCRB CDR3s.

The sample taken for sequencing was naive CD4+ T cells from blood. Source of these receptors: a young man with type 1 diabetes.

This clone has just a few counts. This rearrangement joins TRBV6-5 to TRBJ2-5; D could derive from TRBD1 or TRBD2 (5 bases each). Looked up from germline, CDR1 is MNHEY and CDR2 is SVGAGI. Trimming left V 0 bases short and J 9 bases short, with 14 bases between. The CDR3 covers 14 residues. The CDR3 spells CASSYSEGERAQYF. The CDR3 DNA reads as TGTGCCAGCAGTTACTCGGAAGGGGAGAGGGCCCAGTACTTC.

This clone was counted between two and nine times. The gene calls are TRBV6-5 and TRBJ1-2, with 8 bases matching TRBD1. CDR3 length: 15 amino acids. Trimming removed 6 bases from V and 0 bases from J; junction bases left unmatched: 6. Germline lookup yields CDR1 MNHEY and CDR2 SVGAGI. CDR3 loop: CASRPRQGTNYGYTF. As DNA, the CDR3 is TGTGCCAGCAGACCCCGACAGGGGACTAACTATGGCTACACCTTC.

This clone showed up just a few times. The chain has TRBV4-3 and TRBJ1-5; D remains ambiguous. Germline lookup yields CDR1 LGHNA and CDR2 YSLEER. The CDR3 totals 14 residues. Trimming removed 0 bases at V and 5 bases at J, with 8 bases between. Here the CDR3 reads CASSQEERDQPQHF. The DNA of the CDR3 is TGCGCCAGCAGCCAAGAGGAAAGGGATCAGCCCCAGCATTTT.

The rearrangement links TRBV6-5 to TRBJ1-6; D not certain. The V gene's germline CDR1 is MNHEY and CDR2 SVGAGI. This CDR3 spans 13 amino acids. With 2 bases removed from V and 10 bases from J, the gap between germline ends came to 9 bases. Written as DNA, the CDR3 is TGTGCCAGCAGTTACCCATCTGGGTCACCCCTCCACTTT. Protein sequence: CASSYPSGSPLHF.

The rearrangement uses TRBV28 and TRBJ1-1; 7 nucleotides match TRBD1. There are 19 residues in the CDR3. J gave up 2 bases and V 0 bases, and 15 bases lay outside the gene matches. The germline V gene has CDR1 MDHEN and CDR2 SYDVKM. The CDR3 sequence: CASSLWAPSGGQTNTEAFF. The CDR3 DNA is TGTGCCAGCAGTTTATGGGCTCCTTCTGGGGGACAGACTAACACTGAAGCTTTCTTT.

CDR3 bases: TGTGCCAGCAGCTTAGGCTCCACTCGGGGTCAGCCCCAGCATTTT. This gives the protein CASSLGSTRGQPQHF. The V call is TRBV7-2, the J call TRBJ1-5, with no clear D. Germline CDR1 is SGHTA and CDR2 is FQGNSA. The CDR3 is 15 amino acids. The germline V and J ends were trimmed by 1 base and 6 bases, with 13 bases remaining between them.

V usage is TRBV29-1 and J usage is TRBJ1-1, with D uncertain. V dropped 4 bases and J dropped 3 bases, with 18 bases sitting between them. The CDR3 is made up of 15 amino acids. In germline, CDR1 is SQVTM, CDR2 ANQGSEA. The CDR3: CSVAKGLLRDTEAFF. CDR3 DNA sequence: TGCAGCGTTGCGAAAGGCCTCCTGCGGGACACTGAAGCTTTCTTT.

This clone was counted only a few times. The chain joins TRBV30 to TRBJ1-1; maybe TRBD1 (5 bases). Germline CDR1 reads GTSNPN; CDR2 reads SVGIG (reference sequence). The ends were cut back, 0 bases at V and 10 bases at J, with 15 bases in the middle. The CDR3 consists of 13 residues. The CDR3 bases are TGTGCCTGGAGTGTATTGGGACCGAGTCGAGCTTTCTTT. Translated, it gives CAWSVLGPSRAFF.

In its sample, this clone was seen a few times. The rearrangement links TRBV19 to TRBJ2-1; possibly TRBD1 or TRBD2 for D (5 bases each). V was cut by 3 bases and J by 11 bases, with 8 bases left in between. Per germline, CDR1 LNHDA and CDR2 SQIVND (reference sequence). The CDR3 loop spans 11 amino acids. Here the CDR3 DNA reads TGTGCCAGTAGTATGCCGGGACAGCAGTTCTTC. It yields the protein CASSMPGQQFF. Combining the CDR3 with reference TRBV19 and TRBJ2-1 gives the whole variable domain DGGITQSPKYLFRKEGQNVTLSCEQNLNHDAMYWYRQDPGQGLRLIYYSQIVNDFQKGDIAEGYSVSREKKESFPLTVTSAQKNPTAFYLCASSMPGQQFFGPGTRLTVL.

This clone came up a few times. The chain recombines TRBV30 with TRBJ1-4; D remains ambiguous. The CDR3 is 13 amino acids. Germline V gene sequence: CDR1 GTSNPN, CDR2 SVGIG (reference sequence). V shed 2 bases and J shed 4 bases, with 8 bases lying between them. As DNA, the CDR3 is TGTGCCTGGAGTCCTCAGATTAATGAAAAACTGTTTTTT. Protein: CAWSPQINEKLFF.

The V gene is TRBV7-9, the J gene TRBJ2-3, with TRBD2 matching 9 bases. The V segment lost 3 bases and the J segment 6 bases; nucleotides outside the gene matches: 13. There are 17 residues in the CDR3. Germline CDR1 reads SEHNR; CDR2 reads FQNEAQ (reference sequence). CDR3: CASSFLTGTSPQDTQYF. The DNA of the CDR3 is TGTGCCAGCAGCTTCCTAACCGGGACTAGCCCACAGGATACGCAGTATTTT.

The rearrangement joins TRBV5-1 to TRBJ2-3; possibly TRBD1 for D (6 bases). The V gene lost 4 bases and the J gene lost 1 base, with 16 bases spanning the gap. In germline, CDR1 is SGHRS, CDR2 YFSETQ. The CDR3 has 16 residues. Written as DNA, the CDR3 is TGCGCCAGCAGCCCTGGACAGCTGTATGGCACAGATACGCAGTATTTT. Residues: CASSPGQLYGTDTQYF.

This clone occurred a few times. The chain links TRBV12-5 to TRBJ2-6; tentative D call: TRBD1 (6 bases). The CDR3 is 16 amino acids. Looked up from germline, CDR1 is LGHNT and CDR2 is FRNRAP. Trimming shortened V by 2 bases and J by 2 bases, and 10 bases separated the two germline ends. CDR3 sequence: CASGLFTGPGANVLTF. CDR3 nucleotides: TGTGCTAGTGGTTTGTTCACAGGGCCTGGGGCCAACGTCCTGACTTTC. Drawing the rest from reference TRBV12-5 and TRBJ2-6, the complete variable domain is DARVTQTPRHKVTEMGQEVTMRCQPILGHNTVFWYRQTMMQGLELLAYFRNRAPLDDSGMPKDRFSAEMPDATLATLKIQPSEPRDSAVYFCASGLFTGPGANVLTFGAGSRLTVL.

The rearrangement links TRBV11-1 to TRBJ2-1, with D maybe TRBD1 (6 bases). The CDR3 totals 13 residues. Germline V CDR1 and CDR2: SGHAT, FQDESV (reference sequence). Trimming cost V 5 bases and J 9 bases, with 14 bases left between them. The CDR3 reads CASSGLRGVEQFF. CDR3 nucleotides: TGTGCCAGCAGCGGCCTCAGGGGAGTTGAGCAGTTCTTC.

The chain is built from TRBV7-2 and TRBJ2-7, with 7 bases fitting TRBD2. The CDR3 covers 15 residues. CDR1 and CDR2 from the germline V gene are SGHTA and FQGNSA. After removal of 5 bases from V and 3 bases from J, the junction contained 10 bases not matched to a gene. The CDR3 is CASSPQGAGNYEQYF. CDR3 nucleotides: TGTGCCAGCAGCCCCCAGGGAGCGGGAAACTACGAGCAGTACTTC.

The CDR3 region is CASSLGQTPGDTQYF. For the CDR3, the DNA is TGTGCCAGCAGCCTGGGTCAAACTCCAGGAGATACGCAGTATTTT. The chain recombines TRBV6-1 with TRBJ2-3; the D is unclear. V was trimmed by 6 bases and J by 5 bases, leaving 18 bases between them. The germline CDR1 and CDR2 sequences are MNHNS and SASEGT. The CDR3 runs 15 residues.

The chain recombines TRBV9 with TRBJ1-4; D is ambiguous. Germline V gene lookup returns CDR1 SGDLS and CDR2 YYNGEE. This CDR3 is built from 15 residues. V was clipped by 3 bases and J by 6 bases, with 15 bases between them. The CDR3 DNA is TGTGCCAGCAGCGCCTTTCGCGGGGTAGATGAAAAACTGTTTTTT. Protein: CASSAFRGVDEKLFF.

This chain uses TRBV6-1 with TRBJ2-3; D is unclear. CDR1 MNHNS and CDR2 SASEGT come from the germline V gene. The CDR3 has 12 amino acids. V dropped 4 bases and J dropped 5 bases, with 7 bases sitting between them. CDR3: CASSVLVDTQYF. CDR3 nucleotides: TGTGCCAGCAGTGTCCTGGTAGATACGCAGTATTTT.

The chain uses TRBV7-8 and TRBJ1-5, with no clear D. CDR1 and CDR2 from the germline V gene are SGHVS and FQNEAQ. The CDR3 runs 13 residues. Trimming stripped 7 bases from V and 0 bases from J, with 7 bases between. The CDR3 nucleotides are TGTGCCAGCACCGCCGTTAGCAATCAGCCCCAGCATTTT. This gives the protein CASTAVSNQPQHF.

V is TRBV30 and J is TRBJ1-1, with a possible D match to TRBD1 (5 bases). Between the trimmed V and J ends, which lost 5 bases and 1 base, there was a span of 11 bases. The CDR3 spans 13 residues. Per germline, CDR1 GTSNPN and CDR2 SVGIG (reference sequence). CDR3 amino acids: CAWGGRPNTEAFF. CDR3 sequence (DNA): TGTGCCTGGGGGGGACGGCCGAACACTGAAGCTTTCTTT.

Notes on this clone: A read error may produce the germline difference seen at one junction end. V is TRBV29-1 and J is TRBJ1-4; possibly TRBD1 for D (6 bases). The CDR3 runs to 13 residues. Germline loops: CDR1 SQVTM, CDR2 ANQGSEA. The CDR3 nucleotides are TGCAGCGTGGAAGGGGGTAGAGAGGAAAAACTGTTTTTT. It translates to CSVEGGREEKLFF.

This clone turned up a few times. The rearrangement links TRBV2 to TRBJ2-2; D is ambiguous. The germline CDR1 and CDR2 sequences are SNHLY and FYNNEI. The CDR3 is 12 amino acids. V shed 4 bases and J shed 7 bases, with 7 bases lying between them. CDR3 in amino acids: CASSGTGGELFF. CDR3 nucleotides: TGTGCCAGCAGTGGGACCGGCGGGGAGCTGTTTTTT.

This clone was found a few times. The chain employs TRBV7-2 and TRBJ2-2; D may be TRBD2 (6 bases). V shed 1 base and J shed 7 bases, with 13 bases lying between them. The CDR3 is 15 amino acids. In germline, CDR1 is SGHTA, CDR2 FQGNSA. The CDR3 DNA sequence: TGTGCCAGCAGCTTAGGGAGGGTCTTTGGCGGGGAGCTGTTTTTT. Its protein product is CASSLGRVFGGELFF. The full variable domain, its missing parts supplied by reference TRBV7-2 and TRBJ2-2, is GAGVSQSPSNKVTEKGKDVELRCDPISGHTALYWYRQSLGQGLEFLIYFQGNSAPDKSGLPSDRFSAERTGGSVSTLTIQRTQQEDSAVYLCASSLGRVFGGELFFGEGSRLTVL.

This clone was detected only a few times. The chain joins TRBV5-1 to TRBJ2-7; 8 bases map to TRBD1. The V gene end was trimmed by 0 bases and the J gene end by 2 bases; junction bases not matched to a gene: 4. The CDR3 loop spans 15 amino acids. The V gene's germline CDR1 is SGHRS and CDR2 YFSETQ. The CDR3: CASSLAGGAPYEQYF. The CDR3 DNA sequence: TGCGCCAGCAGCTTGGCAGGGGGCGCCCCCTACGAGCAGTACTTC.

A few counts support this clone. The V gene is TRBV28, the J gene TRBJ1-1; 9 bases are a match to TRBD1. V lost 5 bases and J lost 6; bases outside the gene matches: 7. Germline CDR1 MDHEN, CDR2 SYDVKM. CDR3 size: 14 residues. The CDR3 loop is CASSPTGGRSEAFF. CDR3 sequence (DNA): TGTGCCAGCAGTCCTACAGGGGGCAGGTCTGAAGCTTTCTTT.

The V and J genes are TRBV7-9 and TRBJ2-1; 13 positions agree with TRBD2. The CDR3 runs to 15 residues. V shed 7 bases and J 8 bases; nucleotides not matched to a gene: 8. The germline V gene has CDR1 SEHNR and CDR2 FQNEAQ (reference sequence). The CDR3 reads CASIKGLAGVYEQFF. CDR3 nucleotides: TGTGCCAGCATCAAAGGACTAGCGGGAGTTTATGAGCAGTTCTTC.

The V gene is TRBV30, the J gene TRBJ2-1, with 8 bases that match TRBD2. Germline values: CDR1 GTSNPN, CDR2 SVGIG (reference sequence). V was pared by 2 bases and J by 7 bases, with 10 bases of the junction left unmatched. This CDR3 region has 15 residues. Here the CDR3 DNA reads TGTGCCTGGAGTCCCCCCAGCGGGGGAAGGAATGAGCAGTTCTTC. It codes for CAWSPPSGGRNEQFF.

The chain is built from TRBV7-2 and TRBJ2-5; the match to TRBD1 covers 12 bases. The CDR3 has 16 residues. CDR1 is SGHTA, CDR2 FQGNSA, per germline. With 0 bases clipped from V and 5 bases from J, the junction kept 4 bases outside the gene matches. CDR3 DNA sequence: TGTGCCAGCAGCTTAGCGGGACAGGGGGCGAGGGAGACCCAGTACTTC. Amino acids: CASSLAGQGARETQYF. Combining the CDR3 with reference TRBV7-2 and TRBJ2-5 gives the whole variable domain GAGVSQSPSNKVTEKGKDVELRCDPISGHTALYWYRQSLGQGLEFLIYFQGNSAPDKSGLPSDRFSAERTGGSVSTLTIQRTQQEDSAVYLCASSLAGQGARETQYFGPGTRLLVL.

This clone was recorded a few times. At the DNA level, this CDR3 is encoded by other sequences in the same sample as well. The chain uses TRBV30 and TRBJ2-7, with D unresolved. The germline gives CDR1 GTSNPN, CDR2 SVGIG (reference sequence). Trimming removed 0 bases at V and 1 base at J, with 7 bases between. The CDR3 length is 13 residues. Here the CDR3 DNA reads TGTGCCTGGAGTGTAAAGGGATCCTACGAGCAGTACTTC. Residues: CAWSVKGSYEQYF.

This clone turned up a few times. The chain is built from TRBV15 and TRBJ2-1, with TRBD2 as a possible D gene (6 bases). Trimming took off 8 bases at V and 0 bases at J, with 11 bases between the two ends. The CDR3 loop spans 14 amino acids. From germline, CDR1 is LNHNV and CDR2 YYDKDF (reference sequence). This CDR3 is CATWPGSSYNEQFF. The CDR3, as DNA: TGTGCCACCTGGCCCGGGAGCTCCTACAATGAGCAGTTCTTC. Complete variable domain (other parts from reference TRBV15 and TRBJ2-1): DAMVIQNPRYQVTQFGKPVTLSCSQTLNHNVMYWYQQKSSQAPKLLFHYYDKDFNNEADTPDNFQSRRPNTSFCFLDIRSPGLGDTAMYLCATWPGSSYNEQFFGPGTRLTVL.